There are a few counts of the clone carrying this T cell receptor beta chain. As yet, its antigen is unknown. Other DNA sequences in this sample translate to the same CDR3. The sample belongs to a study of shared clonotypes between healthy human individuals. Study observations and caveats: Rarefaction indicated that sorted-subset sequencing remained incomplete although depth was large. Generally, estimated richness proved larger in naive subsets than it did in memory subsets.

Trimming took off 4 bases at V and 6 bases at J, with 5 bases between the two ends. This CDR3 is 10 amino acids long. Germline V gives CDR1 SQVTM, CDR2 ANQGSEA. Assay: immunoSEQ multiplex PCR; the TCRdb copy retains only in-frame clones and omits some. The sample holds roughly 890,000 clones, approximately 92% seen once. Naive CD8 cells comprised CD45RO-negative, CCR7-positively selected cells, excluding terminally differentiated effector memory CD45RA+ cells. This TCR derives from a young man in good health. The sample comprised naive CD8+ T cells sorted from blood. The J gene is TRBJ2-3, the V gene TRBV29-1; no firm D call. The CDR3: CSVVGDTQYF. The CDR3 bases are TGCAGCGTTGTAGGGGATACGCAGTATTTT.